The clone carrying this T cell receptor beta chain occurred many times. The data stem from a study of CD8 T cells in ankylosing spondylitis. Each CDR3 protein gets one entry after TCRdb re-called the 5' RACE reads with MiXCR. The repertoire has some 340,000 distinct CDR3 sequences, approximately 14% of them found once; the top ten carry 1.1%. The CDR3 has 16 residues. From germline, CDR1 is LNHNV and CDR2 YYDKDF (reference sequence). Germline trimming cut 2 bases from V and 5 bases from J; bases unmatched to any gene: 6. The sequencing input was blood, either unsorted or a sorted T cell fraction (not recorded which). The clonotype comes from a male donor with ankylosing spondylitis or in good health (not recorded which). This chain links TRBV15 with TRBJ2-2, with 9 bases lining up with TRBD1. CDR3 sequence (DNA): TGTGCCACCAGCAGAATGGACAGGGGAAGAACCGGGGAGCTGTTTTTT. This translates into CATSRMDRGRTGELFF.